The 19 T cell receptor beta chains presented below share a single source sample, sequenced in a study of vaccination and CD4 T cells after COVID-19 (dated by TCRdb to the early 2020s). Antigens of these TCRs are unknown. The treatment or condition tag for this specimen amounts to: roughly 10-day PBMC culture with coronavirus spike peptide pools or control peptides (ViraFEST assay). Preparation of the library involved PCR. Sequencing took place on an Illumina iSeq 100. DNA from cultured CD4+ T cells underwent TCR sequencing with the Oncomine TCR Beta short-read assay at the Johns Hopkins FTIC core. TCRdb redid the processing of the public reads, applying fastp at Q25 and MiXCR, and retained in-frame beta chains. A single entry per CDR3 protein holds the most common genes and DNA from its merged rows. The sample records 9,500 to 15,000 distinct CDR3 sequences, 50% of which are singletons. Approximately 19% of the sample comes from the top ten.

The sequencing input was CD4+ T cells from blood, cultured in vitro. These receptors were taken from a human donor who had recovered from COVID-19.

This clonotype was seen a handful of times. This chain joins TRBV28 and TRBJ1-2; D unclear. V lost 1 base and J 4 bases, leaving 7 bases between the germline ends. Germline V gives CDR1 MDHEN, CDR2 SYDVKM. The CDR3 covers 13 residues. The DNA of the CDR3 is TGTGCCAGCAGTTTATCGGCCACCTATGGCTACACCTTC. Protein product: CASSLSATYGYTF.

The chain uses TRBV6-1 and TRBJ2-5; D might be TRBD1 (6 bases). Trimming pared 7 bases from V and 5 bases from J, leaving 14 bases between. CDR1 and CDR2 (germline): MNHNS, SASEGT. This CDR3 has 13 residues. In DNA, the CDR3 is TGTGCCAGCACCAAACAGGGTGCGGAGACCCAGTACTTC. Translating gives CASTKQGAETQYF.

This clonotype has only a few counts. The chain links TRBV7-2 to TRBJ1-4; 7 nucleotides match TRBD1. This CDR3 is 13 amino acids long. V lost 6 bases and J lost 12; bases outside the gene matches: 10. Germline V gene lookup returns CDR1 SGHTA and CDR2 FQGNSA. CDR3 in amino acids: CASRGDSPSELFF. The CDR3 DNA reads as TGTGCCAGCAGGGGGGACAGCCCCTCGGAACTGTTTTTT.

CDR3 sequence reads: CASSLVYNEQFF. The DNA for the CDR3 is TGTGCCAGCAGCTTGGTATACAATGAGCAGTTCTTC. V is TRBV7-6 and J is TRBJ2-1, with no clear D. Germline loops: CDR1 SGHVS, CDR2 FNYEAQ. The CDR3 is made up of 12 amino acids. Trimming took off 3 bases at V and 4 bases at J, with 4 bases between the two ends.

V is TRBV7-4 and J is TRBJ2-5; D is ambiguous. Germline V gene data show CDR1 as SGHVT and CDR2 as SQSDAQ. V lost 5 bases, J lost 5 bases, and 9 bases lay in between. The CDR3 covers 12 residues. CDR3 amino acids: CASSQHGETQYF. The CDR3, as DNA: TGTGCCAGCAGCCAACACGGGGAGACCCAGTACTTC.

The chain joins TRBV2 to TRBJ2-1; D is unclear. Germline loops: CDR1 SNHLY, CDR2 FYNNEI. V was pared by 1 base and J by 3 bases, with 10 bases between. This CDR3 has 15 amino acids. In nucleotides, the CDR3 is TGTGCCAGCAGTGAAGTGTTAGGGAACTACAATGAGCAGTTCTTC. It codes for CASSEVLGNYNEQFF.

This clonotype turned up a few times. The chain is built from TRBV28 and TRBJ1-2, with D hard to call. There are 12 residues in the CDR3. Germline CDR1 is MDHEN and CDR2 is SYDVKM. V lost 7 bases to trimming and J lost 8 bases, with 14 bases between them. The CDR3 DNA sequence: TGTGCCAGCACCACCTGGGAGAGCGGCTACACCTTC. Its translation is CASTTWESGYTF.

This chain links TRBV24-1 with TRBJ1-5; D remains unclear. The germline V and J ends were trimmed by 3 bases and 3 bases, with 14 bases remaining between them. Germline lookup yields CDR1 KGHDR and CDR2 SFDVKD. The CDR3 has 16 residues. DNA for the CDR3: TGTGCCACCAGTGATCGTAGCACGGGGTTCAATCAGCCCCAGCATTTT. It specifies CATSDRSTGFNQPQHF.

This clonotype was found once. The chain uses TRBV24-1 and TRBJ1-5; TRBD1 aligns across 10 bases. The CDR3 is 18 residues long. Trimming took 4 bases from V and 2 from J; bases not matched to a gene: 10. Germline-derived CDR1 and CDR2 are KGHDR and SFDVKD. CDR3: CATSELDRDRGRNQPQHF. The CDR3 nucleotides are TGTGCCACCAGTGAGTTAGACCGGGACAGGGGTCGCAATCAGCCCCAGCATTTT.

The chain uses TRBV19 and TRBJ2-3; the D is unclear. Germline CDR1 LNHDA, CDR2 SQIVND (reference sequence). V was shortened by 3 bases and J by 2 bases, with 6 bases between the two germline ends. The CDR3 covers 13 residues. The CDR3: CASSIRDTDTQYF. The CDR3 nucleotides are TGTGCCAGTAGTATCCGTGACACAGATACGCAGTATTTT.

The chain recombines TRBV5-4 with TRBJ2-7; weak D call: TRBD1 (7 bases). Trimming took off 5 bases at V and 6 bases at J, with 15 bases between the two ends. Germline V lookup: CDR1 SGHNT, CDR2 YYREEE (reference sequence). CDR3 length equals 13 residues. The CDR3 sequence: CASSSNRGGEQYF. Here the CDR3 DNA reads TGTGCCAGCAGTTCCAACAGGGGAGGCGAGCAGTACTTC.

CDR3 loop: CSARDRTGNNSPLHF. Here the CDR3 DNA reads TGCAGTGCTAGAGATCGGACAGGCAATAATTCACCCCTCCACTTT. This chain joins TRBV20-1 and TRBJ1-6; 7 positions match TRBD1. Germline V lookup: CDR1 DFQATT, CDR2 SNEGSKA (reference sequence). This CDR3 contains 15 residues. Germline trimming cut 0 bases from V and 5 bases from J; bases unmatched to any gene: 4.

Remarks on this clonotype: The junction and the germline gene differ at one end; a read error may be behind it. V gene TRBV5-3 combines with J gene TRBJ2-5; TRBD1 matches 9 bases. TRBV5-3 is an ORF for which the function is uncertain. The CDR3 has 15 residues. Here the CDR3 reads CASSLFGQGRETQYF. The CDR3 DNA reads as TGTGCCAGCAGCTTGTTCGGACAGGGGAGAGAGACCCAGTACTTC.

This chain links TRBV21-1 with TRBJ2-5; the table's D call of TRBD1 was not tested on the DNA. TRBV21-1 is described as a pseudogene. This CDR3 contains 15 residues. CDR3 nucleotides: TGTGCCAGCAGCAATTACAGGGCGAGTCAAGAGACCCAGTACTTC. Protein: CASSNYRASQETQYF.

This clonotype was seen a single time. This sequence joins TRBV5-4 and TRBJ2-1; no clear D gene. This CDR3 comprises 15 residues. The germline V gene encodes CDR1 SGHNT and CDR2 YYREEE (reference sequence). Between the trimmed V and J ends, which lost 1 base and 0 bases, there was a span of 8 bases. The CDR3 bases are TGTGCCAGCAGCTTGTCGGTCAGCTCCTACAATGAGCAGTTCTTC. It is translated as CASSLSVSSYNEQFF.

The V and J genes are TRBV27 and TRBJ1-2; D gene unclear. Germline V gives CDR1 MNHEY, CDR2 SMNVEV (reference sequence). The CDR3 has 14 amino acids. V lost 5 bases to trimming and J lost 10 bases, with 20 bases between them. As DNA, the CDR3 is TGTGCCAGCAGTACTAGACAAGGGAACTGGTTCTACACCTTC. It translates to CASSTRQGNWFYTF.

V gene TRBV20-1 combines with J gene TRBJ2-1; tentative D call: TRBD1 (5 bases). CDR3 size: 14 residues. Germline values: CDR1 DFQATT, CDR2 SNEGSKA (reference sequence). Between the trimmed V and J ends, which lost 0 bases and 9 bases, there was a span of 15 bases. This chain's CDR3 is CSARDLGRVTEQFF. As DNA, the CDR3 is TGCAGTGCTAGAGATCTCGGCAGGGTGACTGAGCAGTTCTTC.

CDR3 sequence: CASSQTTNYGYTF. CDR3 in DNA: TGCGCCAGCAGCCAAACGACTAACTATGGCTACACCTTC. This chain joins TRBV4-1 and TRBJ1-2; D is undetermined. The CDR3 has 13 residues. Germline V gives CDR1 MGHRA, CDR2 YSYEKL. The V gene lost 2 bases and the J gene lost 0 bases, with 4 bases spanning the gap.

This chain connects TRBV6-1 to TRBJ2-1; TRBD2 agrees at 9 bases. The J segment lost 2 bases and the V segment lost 5 bases, leaving 4 bases of the junction unmatched. Germline loops: CDR1 MNHNS, CDR2 SASEGT. This CDR3 has 15 residues. The CDR3 protein is CASSLLAGTYNEQFF. DNA for the CDR3: TGTGCCAGCAGTCTCCTAGCGGGAACCTACAATGAGCAGTTCTTC.